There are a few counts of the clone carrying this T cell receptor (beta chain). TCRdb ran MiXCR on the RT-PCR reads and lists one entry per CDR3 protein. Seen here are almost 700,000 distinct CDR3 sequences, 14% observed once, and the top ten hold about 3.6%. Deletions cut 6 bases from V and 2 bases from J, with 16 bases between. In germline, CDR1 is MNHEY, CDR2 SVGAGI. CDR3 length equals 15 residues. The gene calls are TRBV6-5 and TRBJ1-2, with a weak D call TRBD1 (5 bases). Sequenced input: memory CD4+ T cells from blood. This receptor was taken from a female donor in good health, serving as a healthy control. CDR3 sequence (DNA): TGTGCCAGCAGCCGCCCGACAGAGTCCAACTATGGCTACACCTTC. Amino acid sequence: CASSRPTESNYGYTF.